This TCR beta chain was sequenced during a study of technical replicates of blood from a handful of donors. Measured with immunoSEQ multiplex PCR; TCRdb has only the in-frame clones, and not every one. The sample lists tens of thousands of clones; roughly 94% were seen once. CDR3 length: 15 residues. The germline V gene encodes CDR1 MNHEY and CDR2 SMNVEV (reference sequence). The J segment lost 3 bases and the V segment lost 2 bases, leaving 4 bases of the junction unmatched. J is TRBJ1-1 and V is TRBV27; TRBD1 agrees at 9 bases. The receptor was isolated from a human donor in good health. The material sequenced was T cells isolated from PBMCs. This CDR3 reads CASSLTGGAYTEAFF. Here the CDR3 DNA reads TGTGCCAGCAGTTTAACAGGGGGCGCATACACTGAAGCTTTCTTT.